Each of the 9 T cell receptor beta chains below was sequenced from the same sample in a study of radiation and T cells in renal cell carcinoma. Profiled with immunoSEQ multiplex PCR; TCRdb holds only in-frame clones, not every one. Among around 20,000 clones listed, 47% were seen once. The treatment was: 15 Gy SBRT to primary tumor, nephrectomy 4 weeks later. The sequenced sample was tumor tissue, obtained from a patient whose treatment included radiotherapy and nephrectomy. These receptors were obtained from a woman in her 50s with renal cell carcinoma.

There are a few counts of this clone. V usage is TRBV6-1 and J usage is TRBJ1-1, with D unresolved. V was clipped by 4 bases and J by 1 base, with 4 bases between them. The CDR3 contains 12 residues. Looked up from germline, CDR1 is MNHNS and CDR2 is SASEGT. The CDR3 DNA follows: TGTGCCAGCAGTGTAGAGAACACTGAAGCTTTCTTT. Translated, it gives CASSVENTEAFF.

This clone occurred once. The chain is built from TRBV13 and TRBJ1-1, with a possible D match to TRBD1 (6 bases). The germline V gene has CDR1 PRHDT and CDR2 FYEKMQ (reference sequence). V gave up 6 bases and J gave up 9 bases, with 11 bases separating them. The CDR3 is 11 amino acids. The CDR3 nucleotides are TGTGCCAGCAGATCAGGGGTGAAAGCTTTCTTT. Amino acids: CASRSGVKAFF.

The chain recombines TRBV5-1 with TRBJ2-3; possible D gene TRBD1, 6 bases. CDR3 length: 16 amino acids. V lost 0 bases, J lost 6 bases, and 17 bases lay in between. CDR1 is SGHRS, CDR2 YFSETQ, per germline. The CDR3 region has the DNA TGCGCCAGCAGCTTGGACAGGGCCCTCCTAGGGGATACGCAGTATTTT. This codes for CASSLDRALLGDTQYF.

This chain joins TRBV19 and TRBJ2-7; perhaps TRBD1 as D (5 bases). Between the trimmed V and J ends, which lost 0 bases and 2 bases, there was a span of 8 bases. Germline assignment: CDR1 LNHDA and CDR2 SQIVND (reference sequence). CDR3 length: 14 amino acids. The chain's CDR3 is CASSIEAGPYEQYF. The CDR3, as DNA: TGTGCCAGTAGTATAGAGGCAGGGCCCTACGAGCAGTACTTC.

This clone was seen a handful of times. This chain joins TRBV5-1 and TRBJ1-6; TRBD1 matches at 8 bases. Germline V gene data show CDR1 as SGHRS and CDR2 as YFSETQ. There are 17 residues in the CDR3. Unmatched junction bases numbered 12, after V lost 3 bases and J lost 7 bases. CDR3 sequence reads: CASSYNPGQAKNSPLHF. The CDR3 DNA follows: TGCGCCAGCAGCTATAACCCGGGACAGGCTAAGAATTCACCCCTCCACTTT. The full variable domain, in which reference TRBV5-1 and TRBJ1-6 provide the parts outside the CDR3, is KAGVTQTPRYLIKTRGQQVTLSCSPISGHRSVSWYQQTPGQGLQFLFEYFSETQRNKGNFPGRFSGRQFSNSRSEMNVSTLELGDSALYLCASSYNPGQAKNSPLHFGNGTRLTVT.

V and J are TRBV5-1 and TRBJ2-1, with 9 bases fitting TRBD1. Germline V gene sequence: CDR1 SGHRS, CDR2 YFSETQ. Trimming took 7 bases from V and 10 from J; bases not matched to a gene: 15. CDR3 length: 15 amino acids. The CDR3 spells CASRPGQGGSGEQFF. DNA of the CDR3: TGCGCCAGCCGGCCGGGACAGGGTGGATCAGGAGAGCAGTTCTTC. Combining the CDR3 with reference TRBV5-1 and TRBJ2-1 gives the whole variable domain KAGVTQTPRYLIKTRGQQVTLSCSPISGHRSVSWYQQTPGQGLQFLFEYFSETQRNKGNFPGRFSGRQFSNSRSEMNVSTLELGDSALYLCASRPGQGGSGEQFFGPGTRLTVL.

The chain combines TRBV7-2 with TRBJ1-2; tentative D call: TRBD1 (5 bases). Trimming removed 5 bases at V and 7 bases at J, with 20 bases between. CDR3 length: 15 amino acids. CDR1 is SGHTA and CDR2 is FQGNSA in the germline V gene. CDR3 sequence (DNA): TGTGCCAGCAGCAACACAAATCAGGGTCTTGGTGGCTACACCTTC. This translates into CASSNTNQGLGGYTF.

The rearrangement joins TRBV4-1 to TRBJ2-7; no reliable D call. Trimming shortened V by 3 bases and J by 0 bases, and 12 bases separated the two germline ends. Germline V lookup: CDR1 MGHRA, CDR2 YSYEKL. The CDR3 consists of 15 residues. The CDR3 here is CASSQGIESSYEQYF. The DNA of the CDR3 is TGCGCCAGCAGCCAGGGGATTGAGTCCTCCTACGAGCAGTACTTC.

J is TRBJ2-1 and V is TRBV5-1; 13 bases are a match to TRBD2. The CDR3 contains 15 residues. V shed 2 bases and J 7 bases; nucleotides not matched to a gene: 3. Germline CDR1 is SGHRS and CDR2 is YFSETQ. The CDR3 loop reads CASSLKLAGGNEQFF. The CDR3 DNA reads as TGCGCCAGCAGCTTAAAACTAGCGGGGGGGAATGAGCAGTTCTTC.